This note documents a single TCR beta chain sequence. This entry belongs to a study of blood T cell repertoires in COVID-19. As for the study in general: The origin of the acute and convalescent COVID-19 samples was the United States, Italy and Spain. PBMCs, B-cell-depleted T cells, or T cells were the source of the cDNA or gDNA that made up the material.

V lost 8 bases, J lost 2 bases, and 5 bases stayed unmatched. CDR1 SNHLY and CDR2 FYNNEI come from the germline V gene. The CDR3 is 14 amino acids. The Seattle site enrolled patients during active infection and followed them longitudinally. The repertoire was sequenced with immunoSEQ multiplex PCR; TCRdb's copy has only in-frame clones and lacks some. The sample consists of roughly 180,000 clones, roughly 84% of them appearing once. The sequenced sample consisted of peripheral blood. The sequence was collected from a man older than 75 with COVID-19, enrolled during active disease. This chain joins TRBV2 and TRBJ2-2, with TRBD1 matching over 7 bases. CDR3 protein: CASRQGANTGELFF. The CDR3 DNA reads TGTGCCAGCCGACAGGGTGCAAACACCGGGGAGCTGTTTTTT.